This T cell receptor (beta chain) was sequenced in a study of T-cell reconstitution after alpha-beta-depleted transplantation in children. This clonotype appeared many times. Its specificity is unknown. There are 14 residues in the CDR3. In germline, CDR1 is MNHEY, CDR2 SVGAGI. V was shortened by 2 bases and J by 4 bases, with 8 bases between the two germline ends. Whole-study results and caveats: Roughly two months post-transplant, alpha-beta T cells reportedly originated from several hundred graft clones that had expanded. At the one-year point after transplant, T-cell counts and TCRbeta diversity were found to come mostly from T cells that had been newly produced.

Construction of the TCRbeta library involved unique molecular identifiers. TCRdb reprocessed the PCR reads via MiXCR and lists one record per CDR3 protein. The table shows 70,000 or so distinct CDR3 sequences, with approximately 10% occurring only once. The receptor comes from a boy younger than 18 with acute myeloid leukemia, due to receive a stem cell transplant. The chain couples TRBV6-5 to TRBJ2-2, with D possibly TRBD2 on 6 matching bases. Source: PBMCs, taken before TCRalphabeta/CD19-depleted stem cell transplant. In DNA, the CDR3 is TGTGCCAGCAGTTACGGCGGGGCCACCGGGGAGCTGTTTTTT. Translated, it gives CASSYGGATGELFF.